This TCR beta chain is drawn from a study of cytomegalovirus exposure and HLA in healthy donors. Per germline, CDR1 SGHDN and CDR2 FVKESK. The CDR3 spans 13 residues. V lost 1 base to trimming and J lost 7 bases, with 10 bases between them. This clone was seen a single time. What it binds is unknown. Sequencing was performed with immunoSEQ multiplex PCR; in TCRdb, only in-frame clones are kept and a portion is missing. The sample consists of some 170,000 clones, 90% to 97% of them appearing once. General study findings and limits: A few of the chains that were CMV-associated were confirmed in vitro to be specific for CMV antigens.

Sequencing was done on a sample of PBMCs. The TCR sequence derives from a woman aged 18-29 years in good health and CMV-seronegative. The chain is built from TRBV14 and TRBJ1-2; D gene unclear. The DNA for the CDR3 is TGTGCCAGCAGCCAAGTCCGGGGTGGTGGCTACACCTTC. Encoded protein: CASSQVRGGGYTF.